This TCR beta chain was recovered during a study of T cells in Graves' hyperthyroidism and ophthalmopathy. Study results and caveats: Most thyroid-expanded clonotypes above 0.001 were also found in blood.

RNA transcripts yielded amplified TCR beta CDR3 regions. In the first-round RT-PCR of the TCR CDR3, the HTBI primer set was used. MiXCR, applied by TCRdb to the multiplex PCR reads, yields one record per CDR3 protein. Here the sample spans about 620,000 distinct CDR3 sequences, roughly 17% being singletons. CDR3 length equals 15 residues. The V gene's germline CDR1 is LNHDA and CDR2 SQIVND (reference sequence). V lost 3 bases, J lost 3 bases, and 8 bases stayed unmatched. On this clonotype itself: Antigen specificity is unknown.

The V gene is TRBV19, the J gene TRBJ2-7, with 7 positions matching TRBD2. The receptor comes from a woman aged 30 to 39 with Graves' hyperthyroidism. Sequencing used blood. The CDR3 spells CASSMLAEGNYEQYF. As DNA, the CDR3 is TGTGCCAGTAGTATGCTAGCGGAGGGGAACTACGAGCAGTACTTC.